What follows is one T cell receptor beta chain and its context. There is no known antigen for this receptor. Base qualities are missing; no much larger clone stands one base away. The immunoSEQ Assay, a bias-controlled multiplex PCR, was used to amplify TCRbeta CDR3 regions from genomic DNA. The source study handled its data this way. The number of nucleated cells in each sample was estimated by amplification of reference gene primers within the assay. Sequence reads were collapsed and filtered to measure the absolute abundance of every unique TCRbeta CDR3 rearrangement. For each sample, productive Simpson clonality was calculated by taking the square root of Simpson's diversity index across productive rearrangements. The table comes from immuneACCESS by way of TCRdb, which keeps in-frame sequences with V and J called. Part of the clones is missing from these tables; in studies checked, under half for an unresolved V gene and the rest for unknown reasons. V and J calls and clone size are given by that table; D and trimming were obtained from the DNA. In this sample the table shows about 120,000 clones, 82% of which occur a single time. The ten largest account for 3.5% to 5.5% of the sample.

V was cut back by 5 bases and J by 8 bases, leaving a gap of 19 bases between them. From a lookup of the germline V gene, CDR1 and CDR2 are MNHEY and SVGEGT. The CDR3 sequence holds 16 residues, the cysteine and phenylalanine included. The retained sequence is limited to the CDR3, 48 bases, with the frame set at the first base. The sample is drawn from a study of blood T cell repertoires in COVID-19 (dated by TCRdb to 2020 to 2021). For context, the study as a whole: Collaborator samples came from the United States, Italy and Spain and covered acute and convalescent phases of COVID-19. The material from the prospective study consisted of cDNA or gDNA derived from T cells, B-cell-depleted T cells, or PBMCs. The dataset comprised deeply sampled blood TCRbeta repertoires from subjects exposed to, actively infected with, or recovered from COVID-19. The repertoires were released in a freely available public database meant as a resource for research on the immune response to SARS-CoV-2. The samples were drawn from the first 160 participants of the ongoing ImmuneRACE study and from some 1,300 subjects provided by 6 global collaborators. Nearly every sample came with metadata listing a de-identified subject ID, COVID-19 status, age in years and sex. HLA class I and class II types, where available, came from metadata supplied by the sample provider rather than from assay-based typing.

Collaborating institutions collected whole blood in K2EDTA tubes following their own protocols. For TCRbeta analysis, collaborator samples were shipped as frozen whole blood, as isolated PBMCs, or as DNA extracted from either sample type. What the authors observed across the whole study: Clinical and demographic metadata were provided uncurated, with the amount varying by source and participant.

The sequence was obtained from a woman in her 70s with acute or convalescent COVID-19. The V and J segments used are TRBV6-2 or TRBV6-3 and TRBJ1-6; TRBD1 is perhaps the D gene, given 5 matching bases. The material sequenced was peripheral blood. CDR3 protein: CASSVTGSHGYSPLHF. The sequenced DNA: TGTGCCAGCAGTGTTACAGGCTCTCATGGGTATTCACCCCTCCACTTT.